A selection of T cell receptor beta chains follows, all from one sample in a study of PD-L1 blockade in urothelial cancer. TCRdb's table, derived via immunoSEQ multiplex PCR, lists solely in-frame clones and lacks some. The repertoire holds around 42,000 clones, with around 84% as singletons. The sequencing used PBMCs, collected around atezolizumab (anti-PD-L1) treatment. The receptors were gathered from a man between 65 and 79 years old with urothelial cancer. The CDR3 runs from the conserved cysteine through the conserved F or W. A D gene is named only where the DNA matches it firmly. Some rows mark clone size as missing; the rest say once, few, many or name a class of expanded clone.

>-|TRBV10-3|TRBJ1-5|few
TGTGCCATCAGTGACGGGGGTTCCAATCAGCCCCAGCATTTT
CAISDGGSNQPQHF
>-|TRBV13|TRBJ2-3|-
TGTGCCAGCAGCCTAGAACTCGTGGGCACAGATACGCAGTATTTT
CASSLELVGTDTQYF
>TRBD2|TRBV29-1|TRBJ2-2|-
TGCAGCGTTGTGGGGACTAGCGTCCCCGGGGAGCTGTTTTTT
CSVVGTSVPGELFF
>-|TRBV7-9|TRBJ1-3|-
TGTGCCAGCAGTTCCGGACAGTATGGAAACACCATATATTTT
CASSSGQYGNTIYF
>-|TRBV4-1|TRBJ2-3|-
TGCGCCAGCAGCCAAGAAACAGGAGATACGCAGTATTTT
CASSQETGDTQYF
>TRBD2|TRBV15|TRBJ2-1|-
TGTGCCACGAATAAATATGCGGGAGGTGGGCGGGAGCAGTTCTTC
CATNKYAGGGREQFF
>-|TRBV2|TRBJ2-5|-
TGTGCCAGCAATGGAGAAACCCAAGAGACCCAGTACTTC
CASNGETQETQYF
>-|TRBV7-2|TRBJ2-2|-
TGTGCCAGCAGCCCCTCTATGGGGGGGCCCGGGGAGCTGTTTTTT
CASSPSMGGPGELFF
>-|TRBV6-1|TRBJ2-5|-
TGTGCCAGTACAGACAGGTACCAAGAGACCCAGTACTTC
CASTDRYQETQYF
>TRBD1|TRBV5-4|TRBJ2-1|-
TGTGCCAGCAACTTACGGGACAGCTCCTACAATGAGCAGTTCTTC
CASNLRDSSYNEQFF
>-|TRBV18|TRBJ1-1|few
TGTGCCAGCTCACCCCAGAACACTGAAGCTTTCTTT
CASSPQNTEAFF
>-|TRBV5-1|TRBJ2-2|-
TGCGCCAGCAGCTTGTCTTCCAGGGGAGCCACCGGGGAGCTGTTTTTT
CASSLSSRGATGELFF
>TRBD1|TRBV7-2|TRBJ1-5|-
TGTGCCACAACAATAAACAGGGGCCCCAATCAGCCCCAGCATTTT
CATTINRGPNQPQHF
>-|TRBV20-1|TRBJ1-1|-
TGCAGTGCTAAAGGGGACACTGAAGCTTTCTTT
CSAKGDTEAFF
>TRBD2|TRBV5-1|TRBJ2-5|-
TGCGCCAGCAGCTTGGATTTTGGGGGGGATGGCCAAGAGACCCAGTACTTC
CASSLDFGGDGQETQYF
>-|TRBV28|TRBJ1-5|-
TGTGCCAGCACCCCCGAGCGACCCAATCAGCCCCAGCATTTT
CASTPERPNQPQHF
>TRBD2|TRBV6-1|TRBJ2-5|-
TGTGCCAGCGGCTTCGGGAGGGGCCAAGAGACCCAGTACTTC
CASGFGRGQETQYF
>TRBD1|TRBV10-2|TRBJ2-5|-
TGCGCCAGCAGTTCCGGACAGGGGGCTCTTGAGACCCAGTACTTC
CASSSGQGALETQYF
>TRBD2|TRBV7-2|TRBJ2-1|-
TGTGCCAGCAGCTTAGCCGCGGGAGTCTCCTACAATGAGCAGTTCTTC
CASSLAAGVSYNEQFF
>-|TRBV6-5|TRBJ1-4|-
TGTGCCAGCAGTTACTCGAGTGGAGGAAAACTGTTTTTT
CASSYSSGGKLFF
>-|TRBV19|TRBJ2-2|few
TGTGCCAGTAGTATTCGGCTAGCTGTAGATACCCGGGGAAGGACCGGGGAGCTGTTTTTT
CASSIRLAVDTRGRTGELFF
>TRBD1|TRBV4-3|TRBJ2-7|-
TGCGCCAGCAGCCAAGGCGCCCTACAGGGGGCGATGAGCGAGCAGTACTTC
CASSQGALQGAMSEQYF
>TRBD2|TRBV28|TRBJ2-7|-
TGTGCCAGCACCACCGGTGGCCTAGCGGGGGGCTACGAGCAGTACTTC
CASTTGGLAGGYEQYF
>-|TRBV7-3|TRBJ2-1|-
TGTGCCAGCAGCTTAAGGAGCTCCTACAATGAGCAGTTCTTC
CASSLRSSYNEQFF
>-|TRBV28|TRBJ2-7|-
TGTGCCAGCAGGACGACGGGAACTTCCTACGAGCAGTACTTC
CASRTTGTSYEQYF
>TRBD1|TRBV29-1|TRBJ1-1|-
TGCAGCGTTGAAGGGACAGGGACTGAAGCTTTCTTT
CSVEGTGTEAFF
>-|TRBV20-1|TRBJ1-2|-
TGCAGTGCTAGTCACGACAGGGGCTACACCTTC
CSASHDRGYTF